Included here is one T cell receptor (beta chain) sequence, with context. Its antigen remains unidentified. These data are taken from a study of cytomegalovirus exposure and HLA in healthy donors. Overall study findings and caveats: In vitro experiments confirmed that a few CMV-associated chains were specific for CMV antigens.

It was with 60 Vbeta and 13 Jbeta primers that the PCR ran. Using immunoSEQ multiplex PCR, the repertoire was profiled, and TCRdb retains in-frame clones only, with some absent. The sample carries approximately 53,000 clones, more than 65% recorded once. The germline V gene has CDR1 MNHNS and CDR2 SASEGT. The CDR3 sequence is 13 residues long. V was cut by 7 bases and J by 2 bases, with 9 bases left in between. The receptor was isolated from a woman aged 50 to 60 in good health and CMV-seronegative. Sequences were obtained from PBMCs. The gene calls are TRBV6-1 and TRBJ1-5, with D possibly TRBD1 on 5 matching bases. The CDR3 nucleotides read TGTGCCAGCACCGTGACAGGCAATCAGCCCCAGCATTTT. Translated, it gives CASTVTGNQPQHF.